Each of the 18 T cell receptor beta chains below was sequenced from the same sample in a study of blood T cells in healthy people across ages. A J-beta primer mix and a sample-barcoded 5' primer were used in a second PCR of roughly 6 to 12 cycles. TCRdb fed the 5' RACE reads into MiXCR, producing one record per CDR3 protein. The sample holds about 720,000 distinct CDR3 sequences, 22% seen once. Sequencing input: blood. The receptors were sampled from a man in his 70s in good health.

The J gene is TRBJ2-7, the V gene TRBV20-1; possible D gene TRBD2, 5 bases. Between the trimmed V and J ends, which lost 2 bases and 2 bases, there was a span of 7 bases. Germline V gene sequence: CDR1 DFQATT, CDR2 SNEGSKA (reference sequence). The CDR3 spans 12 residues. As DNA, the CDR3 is TGCAGTGCTAGACGGGGAGCCTACGAGCAGTACGTC. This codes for CSARRGAYEQYV.

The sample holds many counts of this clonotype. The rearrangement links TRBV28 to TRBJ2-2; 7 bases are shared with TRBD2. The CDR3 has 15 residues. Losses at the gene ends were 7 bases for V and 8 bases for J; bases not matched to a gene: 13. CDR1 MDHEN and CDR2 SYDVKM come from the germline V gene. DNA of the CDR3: TGTGCCAGCAAAGGCGGGGGTCCACCCTGGGGGGAGCTGTTTTTT. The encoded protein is CASKGGGPPWGELFF.

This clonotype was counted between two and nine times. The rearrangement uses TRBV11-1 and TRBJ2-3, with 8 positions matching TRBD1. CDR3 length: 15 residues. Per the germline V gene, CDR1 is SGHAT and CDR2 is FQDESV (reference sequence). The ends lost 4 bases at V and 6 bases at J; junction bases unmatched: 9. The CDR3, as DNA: TGTGCCAGCAGCTCATCCCTCAGGGGGCGTGATACGCAGTATTTT. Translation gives CASSSSLRGRDTQYF.

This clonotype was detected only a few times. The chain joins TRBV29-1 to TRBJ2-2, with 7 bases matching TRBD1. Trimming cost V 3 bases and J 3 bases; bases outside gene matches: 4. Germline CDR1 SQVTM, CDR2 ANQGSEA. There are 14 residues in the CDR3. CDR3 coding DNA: TGCAGCGTTGAGGTCAGGGGGTACACCGGGGAGCTGTTTTTT. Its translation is CSVEVRGYTGELFF.

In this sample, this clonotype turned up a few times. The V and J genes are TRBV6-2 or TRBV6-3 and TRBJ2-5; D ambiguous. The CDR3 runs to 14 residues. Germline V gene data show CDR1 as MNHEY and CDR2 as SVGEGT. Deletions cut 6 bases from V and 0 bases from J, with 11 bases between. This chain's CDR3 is CASSQLGYQETQYF. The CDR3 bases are TGTGCCAGCAGCCAGCTCGGGTACCAAGAGACCCAGTACTTC.

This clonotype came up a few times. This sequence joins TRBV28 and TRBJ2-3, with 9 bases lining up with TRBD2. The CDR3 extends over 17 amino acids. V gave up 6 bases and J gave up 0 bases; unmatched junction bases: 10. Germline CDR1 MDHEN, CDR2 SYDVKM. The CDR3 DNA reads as TGTGCCAGCAGCAGAATTCCTAGCGGGGCTAGCACAGATACGCAGTATTTT. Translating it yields CASSRIPSGASTDTQYF.

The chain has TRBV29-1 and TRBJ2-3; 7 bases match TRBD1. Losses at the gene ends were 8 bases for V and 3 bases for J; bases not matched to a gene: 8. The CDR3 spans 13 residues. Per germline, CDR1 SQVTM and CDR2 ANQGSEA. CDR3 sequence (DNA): TGCAGCCCTTCCCCACAGGGGACAGATACGCAGTATTTT. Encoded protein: CSPSPQGTDTQYF.

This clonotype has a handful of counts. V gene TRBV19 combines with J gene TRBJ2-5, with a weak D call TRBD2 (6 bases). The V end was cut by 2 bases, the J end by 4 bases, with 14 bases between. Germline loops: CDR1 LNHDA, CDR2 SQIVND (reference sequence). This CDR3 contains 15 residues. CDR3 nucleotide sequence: TGTGCCAGTAGTATACGGGATTTGGAGGGAGAGACCCAGTACTTC. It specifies CASSIRDLEGETQYF. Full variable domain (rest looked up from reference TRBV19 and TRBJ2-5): DGGITQSPKYLFRKEGQNVTLSCEQNLNHDAMYWYRQDPGQGLRLIYYSQIVNDFQKGDIAEGYSVSREKKESFPLTVTSAQKNPTAFYLCASSIRDLEGETQYFGPGTRLLVL.

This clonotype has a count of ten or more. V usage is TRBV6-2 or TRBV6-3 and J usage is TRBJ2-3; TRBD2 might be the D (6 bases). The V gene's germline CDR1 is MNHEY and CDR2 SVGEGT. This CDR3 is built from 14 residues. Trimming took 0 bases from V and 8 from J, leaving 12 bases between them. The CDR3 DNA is TGTGCCAGCAGTTACTCGGGGTCCGGGGGTACGCAGTATTTT. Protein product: CASSYSGSGGTQYF.

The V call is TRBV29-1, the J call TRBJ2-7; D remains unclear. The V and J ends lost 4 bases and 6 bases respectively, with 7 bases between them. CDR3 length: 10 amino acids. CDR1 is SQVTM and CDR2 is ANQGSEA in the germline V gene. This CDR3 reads CSVAPREQYV. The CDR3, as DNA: TGCAGCGTTGCCCCCCGCGAGCAGTACGTC.

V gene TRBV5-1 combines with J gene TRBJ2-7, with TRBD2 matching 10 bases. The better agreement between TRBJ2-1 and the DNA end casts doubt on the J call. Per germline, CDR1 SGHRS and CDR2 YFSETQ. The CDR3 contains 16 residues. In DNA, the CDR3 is TGCGCCAGCAGCTTGATCCTAGCGGGAGAATTTAATGAGCAGTTCTTC. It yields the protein CASSLILAGEFNEQFF.

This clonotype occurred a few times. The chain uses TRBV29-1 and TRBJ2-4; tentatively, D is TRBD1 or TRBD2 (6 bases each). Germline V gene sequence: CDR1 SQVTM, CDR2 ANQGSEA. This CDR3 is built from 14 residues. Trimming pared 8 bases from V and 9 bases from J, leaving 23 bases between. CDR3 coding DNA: TGCAGCTCCCAGGAGGGGGGTTCCCAAAGCATTCAGTACTTC. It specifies CSSQEGGSQSIQYF.

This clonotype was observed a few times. The CDR3 DNA sequence: TGTGCCAGCAGTTCACGGACTAGCCCCGCCCAAGAGACCCAGTACTTC. This codes for CASSSRTSPAQETQYF. The chain uses TRBV2 and TRBJ2-5; TRBD2 aligns across 8 bases. Looked up from germline, CDR1 is SNHLY and CDR2 is FYNNEI. Trimming removed 5 bases from V and 1 base from J; junction bases left unmatched: 9. The CDR3 contains 16 residues. The full variable domain, with the rest looked up from reference TRBV2 and TRBJ2-5, is EPEVTQTPSHQVTQMGQEVILRCVPISNHLYFYWYRQILGQKVEFLVSFYNNEISEKSEIFDDQFSVERPDGSNFTLKIRSTKLEDSAMYFCASSSRTSPAQETQYFGPGTRLLVL.

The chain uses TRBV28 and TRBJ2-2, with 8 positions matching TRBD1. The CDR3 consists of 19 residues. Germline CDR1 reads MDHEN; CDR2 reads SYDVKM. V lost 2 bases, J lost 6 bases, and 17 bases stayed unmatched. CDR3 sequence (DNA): TGTGCCAGCAGTTTAGTTAAGCACAAAGGACAGGGAAGGTCCGGGGAGCTGTTTTTT. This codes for CASSLVKHKGQGRSGELFF.

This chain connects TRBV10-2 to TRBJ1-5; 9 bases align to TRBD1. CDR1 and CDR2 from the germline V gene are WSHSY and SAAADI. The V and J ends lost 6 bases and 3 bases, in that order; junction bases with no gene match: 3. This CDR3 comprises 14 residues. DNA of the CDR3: TGCGCCAGCAGCGGGACAGGGAACAATCAGCCCCAGCATTTT. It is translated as CASSGTGNNQPQHF.

This CDR3 reads CASSRDRYEQYF. The DNA for the CDR3 is TGTGCCAGCTCACGTGATCGGTACGAGCAGTACTTC. J is TRBJ2-7 and V is TRBV18; no clear D gene. With 4 bases removed from V and 4 bases from J, the gap between germline ends came to 8 bases. The CDR3 spans 12 residues. Germline CDR1 and CDR2: KGHSH and LQKENI.

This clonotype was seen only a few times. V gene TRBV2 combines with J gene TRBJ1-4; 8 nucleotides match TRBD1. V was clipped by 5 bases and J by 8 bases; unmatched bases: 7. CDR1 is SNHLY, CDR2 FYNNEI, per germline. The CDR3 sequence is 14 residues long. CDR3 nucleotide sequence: TGTGCCAGCAGTCCGCCGACAGGGGACGAAAAACTGTTTTTT. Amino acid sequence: CASSPPTGDEKLFF.

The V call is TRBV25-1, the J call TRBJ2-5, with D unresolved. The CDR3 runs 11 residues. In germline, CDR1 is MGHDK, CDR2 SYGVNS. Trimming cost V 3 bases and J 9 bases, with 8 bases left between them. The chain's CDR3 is CASSEGLAQYF. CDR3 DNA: TGTGCCAGCAGTGAGGGGTTGGCCCAGTACTTC.